A selection of T cell receptor beta chains follows, all from one sample in a study of blood T cell repertoires in COVID-19. The table came from immunoSEQ multiplex PCR; TCRdb's copy has only in-frame clones and leaves some out. The top ten clones hold 15% to 20% of a sample with about 130,000 clones, around 83% of them seen once. Specimen: PBMCs or T cells enriched from blood (not recorded which). The origin of the receptors is a man under 40 who had recovered from COVID-19. CDR3s include the opening cysteine and the closing phenylalanine or tryptophan. The D gene is left open where the match is weak. Only some rows state a clone size, as once, few, many or a class for expanded clones.

D	V	J	size	CDR3	DNA
NA	TRBV2	TRBJ1-2	NA	CASKTGELYGYTF	TGTGCCAGCAAGACAGGAGAGCTCTATGGCTACACCTTC
NA	TRBV2	TRBJ1-1	NA	CASRRLTVNTEAFF	TGTGCCAGCAGGAGGCTGACAGTGAACACTGAAGCTTTCTTT
NA	TRBV5-1	TRBJ1-2	once	CASSLAGTEGGGYTF	TGCGCCAGCAGCTTGGCCGGGACGGAGGGCGGCGGCTACACCTTC
NA	TRBV7-9	TRBJ1-2	NA	CASSYTDSNYGYTF	TGTGCCAGCAGCTACACGGACAGCAACTATGGCTACACCTTC
NA	TRBV19	TRBJ1-6	once	CASSTGLNSPLHF	TGTGCCAGTAGTACAGGACTTAATTCACCCCTCCACTTT
TRBD2	TRBV6-5	TRBJ2-5	NA	CASTPGAGVQETQYF	TGTGCCAGCACGCCAGGTGCGGGAGTCCAAGAGACCCAGTACTTC
TRBD2	TRBV9	TRBJ2-2	NA	CASSVVASGTAELFF	TGTGCCAGCAGCGTAGTCGCTAGCGGGACTGCGGAGCTGTTTTTT
TRBD1	TRBV28	TRBJ1-2	NA	CASSPRQGALRGYTF	TGTGCCAGCAGTCCCAGACAGGGGGCTCTTAGGGGCTACACCTTC
NA	TRBV4-1	TRBJ1-3	NA	CASSQLDSGNTIYF	TGCGCCAGCAGCCAACTCGACAGTGGAAACACCATATATTTT
TRBD1	TRBV2	TRBJ2-5	NA	CASTGQGGRETQYF	TGTGCCAGCACCGGACAGGGGGGACGAGAGACCCAGTACTTC
NA	TRBV4-2	TRBJ2-4	NA	CASSQDSRTVLAKNIQYF	TGTGCCAGCAGCCAAGATTCCCGGACAGTTCTAGCCAAAAACATTCAGTACTTC
TRBD1	TRBV27	TRBJ1-1	NA	CASTRGQGVRDTEAFF	TGTGCCAGCACCCGAGGACAGGGGGTAAGGGACACTGAAGCTTTCTTT
TRBD2	TRBV30	TRBJ2-1	NA	CAWSPPGTSEQFF	TGTGCCTGGAGTCCCCCCGGGACTAGTGAGCAGTTCTTC
TRBD1	TRBV7-2	TRBJ1-5	NA	CASSSDRGEYQPQHF	TGTGCCAGCAGCTCAGACAGGGGCGAGTATCAGCCCCAGCATTTT
TRBD2	TRBV7-2	TRBJ2-3	NA	CASSASRRERGDTQYF	TGTGCCAGCAGCGCCTCCCGGCGGGAGCGGGGAGATACGCAGTATTTT
NA	TRBV6-5	TRBJ2-3	NA	CASSKPGLSPGLQYF	TGTGCCAGCAGCAAACCGGGACTGAGCCCCGGTTTGCAGTATTTT
NA	TRBV10-1	TRBJ1-1	NA	CASSESEGWAEAFF	TGCGCCAGCAGTGAGTCCGAGGGATGGGCTGAAGCTTTCTTT
NA	TRBV9	TRBJ2-1	NA	CASSVVAEGDEQFF	TGTGCCAGCAGCGTAGTAGCGGAGGGAGATGAGCAGTTCTTC
TRBD1	TRBV14	TRBJ1-1	NA	CASSQGQGFVRTEAFF	TGTGCCAGCAGCCAAGGACAGGGATTCGTCCGCACTGAAGCTTTCTTT
TRBD1	TRBV18	TRBJ2-1	NA	CASSSTGGSYNEQFF	TGTGCCAGCTCATCGACAGGGGGCTCCTACAATGAGCAGTTCTTC
TRBD1	TRBV7-8	TRBJ2-1	NA	CASSLASLGTGYNEQFF	TGTGCCAGCAGCTTAGCGAGTTTGGGGACAGGCTACAATGAGCAGTTCTTC
TRBD2	TRBV5-4	TRBJ2-7	NA	CASSSPSGSSYEQYF	TGTGCCAGCAGCTCGCCTAGCGGGAGTTCCTACGAGCAGTACTTC
TRBD1	TRBV11-3	TRBJ2-2	NA	CASSPRDRPNTGELFF	TGTGCCAGCAGTCCGAGGGACAGGCCGAACACCGGGGAGCTGTTTTTT
NA	TRBV6-1	TRBJ1-5	NA	CASSAKRGTNQPQHF	TGTGCCAGCAGTGCCAAAAGGGGAACCAATCAGCCCCAGCATTTT
NA	TRBV2	TRBJ2-6	NA	CAKQQFSGANVLTF	TGTGCCAAACAACAGTTTTCTGGGGCCAACGTCCTGACTTTC
NA	TRBV4-1	TRBJ1-1	NA	CASSPDGGPVNTEAFF	TGCGCCAGCAGCCCTGACGGAGGGCCGGTAAACACTGAAGCTTTCTTT
NA	TRBV12-3/TRBV12-4	TRBJ2-3	NA	CASSRTDTQYF	TGTGCCAGCTCCCGGACAGATACGCAGTATTTT
TRBD2	TRBV4-2	TRBJ2-2	NA	CASSQDRTSGGSRGGLFF	TGTGCCAGCAGCCAAGATCGGACTAGCGGGGGGTCTCGTGGCGGGCTGTTTTTT
TRBD1	TRBV28	TRBJ1-2	NA	CASSASGQGLVYGYTF	TGTGCCAGCAGTGCCTCGGGACAGGGTTTGGTATATGGCTACACCTTC
TRBD1	TRBV4-1	TRBJ1-2	NA	CASSQDSQGGYGYTF	TGCGCCAGCAGCCAAGATTCCCAGGGGGGATATGGCTACACCTTC
TRBD2	TRBV7-9	TRBJ2-3	NA	CASSSTSGATDTQYF	TGTGCCAGCAGCTCCACTAGCGGGGCCACAGATACGCAGTATTTT
NA	TRBV30	TRBJ1-2	NA	CAYLQGWSYGYTF	TGTGCCTACCTCCAGGGGTGGTCCTATGGCTACACCTTC
NA	TRBV10-2	TRBJ1-2	NA	CASSESSGYGYTF	TGCGCCAGCAGTGAGTCCTCGGGGTATGGCTACACCTTC
TRBD2	TRBV3-1/TRBV3-2	TRBJ2-2	NA	CASSQRGAGGRAGELFF	TGTGCCAGCAGCCAGAGAGGGGCGGGGGGGAGAGCCGGGGAGCTGTTTTTT
TRBD2	TRBV2	TRBJ2-2	NA	CASRRTSQNTGELFF	TGTGCCAGCAGGCGGACTAGCCAGAACACCGGGGAGCTGTTTTTT
NA	TRBV10-3	TRBJ1-2	NA	CAIINETVGYGYTF	TGTGCCATCATCAACGAGACAGTAGGATATGGCTACACCTTC
NA	TRBV18	TRBJ1-5	NA	CASSGSAGPGSNQPQHF	TGTGCCAGCTCAGGGTCCGCGGGGCCTGGGAGCAATCAGCCCCAGCATTTT
TRBD1	TRBV2	TRBJ2-7	NA	CASSATGQAEYF	TGTGCCAGCAGTGCTACGGGACAGGCTGAGTACTTC
NA	TRBV6-1	TRBJ2-1	NA	CASSEQGTEQFF	TGTGCCAGCAGTGAACAAGGGACAGAGCAGTTCTTC
NA	TRBV20-1	TRBJ2-1	NA	CSASSEQFF	TGCAGTGCTTCGAGTGAGCAGTTCTTC
TRBD1	TRBV10-1	TRBJ1-2	NA	CASSGDRGGYTF	TGCGCCAGCAGCGGGGACAGGGGCGGCTACACCTTC
NA	TRBV21-1	TRBJ2-1	NA	CASTLGRDNSYNEQFF	TGTGCCAGCACCCTAGGCCGGGACAACTCCTACAATGAGCAGTTCTTC